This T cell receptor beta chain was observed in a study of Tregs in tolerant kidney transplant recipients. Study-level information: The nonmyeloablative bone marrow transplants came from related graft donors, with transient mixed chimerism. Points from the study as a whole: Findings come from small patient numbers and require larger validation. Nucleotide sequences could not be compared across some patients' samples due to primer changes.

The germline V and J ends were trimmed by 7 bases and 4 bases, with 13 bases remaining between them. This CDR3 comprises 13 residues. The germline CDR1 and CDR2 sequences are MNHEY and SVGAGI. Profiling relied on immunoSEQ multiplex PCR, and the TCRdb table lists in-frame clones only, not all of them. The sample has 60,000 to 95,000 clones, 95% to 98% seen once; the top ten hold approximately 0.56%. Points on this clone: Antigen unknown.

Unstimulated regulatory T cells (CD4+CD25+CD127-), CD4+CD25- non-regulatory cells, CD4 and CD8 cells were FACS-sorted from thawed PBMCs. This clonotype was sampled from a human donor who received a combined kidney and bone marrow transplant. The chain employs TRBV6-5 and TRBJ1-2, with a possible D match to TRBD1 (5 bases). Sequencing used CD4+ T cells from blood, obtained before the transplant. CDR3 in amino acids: CASTRGLAYGYTF. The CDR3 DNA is TGTGCCAGCACCCGGGGGTTGGCCTATGGCTACACCTTC.